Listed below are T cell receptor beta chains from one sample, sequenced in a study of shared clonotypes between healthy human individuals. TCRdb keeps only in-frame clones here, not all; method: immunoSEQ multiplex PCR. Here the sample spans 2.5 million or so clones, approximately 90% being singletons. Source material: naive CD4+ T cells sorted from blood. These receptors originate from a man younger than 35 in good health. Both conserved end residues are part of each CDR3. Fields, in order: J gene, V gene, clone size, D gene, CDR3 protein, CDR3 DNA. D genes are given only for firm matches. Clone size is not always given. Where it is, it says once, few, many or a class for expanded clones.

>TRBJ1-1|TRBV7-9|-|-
CASSLQPGNTEAFF
TGTGCCAGCAGCTTACAACCGGGAAACACTGAAGCTTTCTTT
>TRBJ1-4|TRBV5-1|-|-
CASSLGVSNEKLFF
TGCGCCAGCAGCTTGGGGGTGTCAAATGAAAAACTGTTTTTT
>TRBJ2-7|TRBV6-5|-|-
CASSRDVAYEQYF
TGTGCCAGCAGTCGGGACGTAGCCTACGAGCAGTACTTC
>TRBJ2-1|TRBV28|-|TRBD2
CASSPRGSGGAEQFF
TGTGCCAGCAGTCCCCGAGGTAGCGGGGGGGCGGAGCAGTTCTTC
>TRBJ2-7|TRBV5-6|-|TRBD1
CASSLGGQGVSYEQYF
TGTGCCAGCAGCTTGGGGGGACAGGGGGTATCCTACGAGCAGTACTTC
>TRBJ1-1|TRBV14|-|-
CASSHRTAPGTEAFF
TGTGCCAGCAGCCACCGGACAGCCCCGGGCACTGAAGCTTTCTTT
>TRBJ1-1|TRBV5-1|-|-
CASSLEYNRLTHTEAFF
TGCGCCAGCAGCTTGGAGTATAATCGACTAACTCACACTGAAGCTTTCTTT
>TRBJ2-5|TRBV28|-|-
CASSLSAGLYQETQYF
TGTGCCAGCAGTTTATCGGCAGGACTGTACCAAGAGACCCAGTACTTC
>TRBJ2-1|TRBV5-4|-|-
CASSPDSLTPNEQFF
TGTGCCAGCAGCCCAGACTCGCTGACCCCCAATGAGCAGTTCTTC
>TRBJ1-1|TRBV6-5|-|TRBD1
CASRPRQGVWTEAFF
TGTGCCAGCAGACCTCGACAGGGGGTGTGGACTGAAGCTTTCTTT
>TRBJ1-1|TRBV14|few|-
CASSQARGTEAFF
TGTGCCAGCAGCCAAGCCAGGGGAACTGAAGCTTTCTTT
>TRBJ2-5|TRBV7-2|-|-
CASSPRGQETQYF
TGTGCCAGCAGCCCCCGGGGGCAAGAGACCCAGTACTTC
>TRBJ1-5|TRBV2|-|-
CASSEAGIQPQHF
TGTGCCAGCAGTGAAGCGGGTATTCAGCCCCAGCATTTT
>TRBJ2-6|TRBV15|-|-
CATSKADNSGANVLTF
TGTGCCACCAGCAAAGCAGATAACTCTGGGGCCAACGTCCTGACTTTC
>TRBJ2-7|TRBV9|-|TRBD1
CASSVRTGAGYEQYF
TGTGCCAGCAGCGTCCGGACAGGGGCCGGCTACGAGCAGTACTTC
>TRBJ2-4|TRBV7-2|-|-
CASSLEAALAKNIQYF
TGTGCCAGCAGCTTAGAGGCGGCTCTAGCCAAAAACATTCAGTACTTC
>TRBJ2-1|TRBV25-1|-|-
CASSADGASSYNEQFF
TGTGCCAGCAGTGCAGACGGGGCTAGCTCCTACAATGAGCAGTTCTTC
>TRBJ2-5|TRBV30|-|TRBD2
CAWSPRRTSGGQETQYF
TGTGCCTGGAGCCCGCGCCGGACTAGCGGGGGACAAGAGACCCAGTACTTC
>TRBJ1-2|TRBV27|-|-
CASAPQGRANYGYTF
TGTGCCAGCGCCCCACAGGGAAGGGCTAACTATGGCTACACCTTC
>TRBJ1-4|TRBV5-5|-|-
CASSAAQGTTNEKLFF
TGTGCCAGCAGCGCCGCCCAGGGTACAACTAATGAAAAACTGTTTTTT
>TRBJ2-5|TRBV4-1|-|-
CASSQGGEGQLGGLKETQYF
TGCGCCAGCAGCCAAGGGGGAGAAGGGCAACTAGGAGGACTCAAAGAGACCCAGTACTTC
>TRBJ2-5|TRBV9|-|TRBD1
CASSPTRQGSRETQYF
TGTGCCAGCAGTCCGACCCGACAGGGTAGTCGGGAGACCCAGTACTTC